In this sample, the clone carrying this TCR beta chain turned up once. The antigen remains undetermined. The data stem from a study of cytomegalovirus exposure and HLA in healthy donors. Study-wide points: A few CMV-associated chains were confirmed in vitro to be specific for CMV antigens. Most likely, a cluster of highly shared sequence variants arose as a sequencing artifact.

PCR was performed using 60 Vbeta and 13 Jbeta primers. Some clones are missing from TCRdb's copy, which holds only in-frame ones; the method was immunoSEQ multiplex PCR. The data show 150,000 to 200,000 clones, approximately 78% seen once. The CDR3 is 12 residues long. V lost 1 base and J 9 bases, leaving 9 bases between the germline ends. In germline, CDR1 is SEHNR, CDR2 FQNEAQ (reference sequence). Sequencing was done on a sample of PBMCs. The source is a woman in her forties or fifties in good health and CMV-seropositive. The chain employs TRBV7-9 and TRBJ1-2, with no clear D. CDR3 protein: CASSLDGGSYTF. DNA of the CDR3: TGTGCCAGCAGCTTAGATGGAGGGAGCTACACCTTC.